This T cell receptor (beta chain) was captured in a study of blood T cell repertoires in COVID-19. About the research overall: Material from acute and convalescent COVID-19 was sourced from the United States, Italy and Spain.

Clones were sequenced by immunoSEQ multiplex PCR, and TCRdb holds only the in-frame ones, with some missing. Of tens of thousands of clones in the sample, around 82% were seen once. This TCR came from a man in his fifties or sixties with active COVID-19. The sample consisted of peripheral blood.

This CDR3 reads CASSPPGQGSSPEQYF. CDR3 bases: TGTGCCAGCTCACCACCCGGACAGGGCTCCTCACCCGAGCAGTACTTC. V gene TRBV18 combines with J gene TRBJ2-7; 8 nucleotides line up with TRBD1. V lost 0 bases, J lost 6 bases, and 10 bases stayed unmatched. The V gene's germline CDR1 is KGHSH and CDR2 LQKENI. The length of the CDR3 is 16 residues.